Reported below is one T cell receptor (beta chain). Its antigen is not known. Germline CDR1 is MNHGY and CDR2 is SAAAGT. The CDR3 has 13 amino acids. Trimming pared 4 bases from V and 5 bases from J, leaving 11 bases between. Only in-frame clones appear in the TCRdb table, and some are missing; sequencing was by immunoSEQ multiplex PCR. Counted here are 5,000 to 7,000 clones, around 26% occurring once; the ten biggest clones make up around 4.8%. These data come from a study of T cells in localized non-small cell lung cancer. Study-wide findings and caveats: A higher density of T cells in blood coincided with extended overall survival. Median detection of top 100 tumor clones in adjacent lung was 57 clones. Analysis by sequencing included only one tumor region, so heterogeneity remains possible. Clonality of T cells reached its maximum in uninvolved adjacent lung, surpassing tumor.

The source of this sequence is a female donor of 60 years or more with stage I lung adenocarcinoma. The chain employs TRBV6-8 and TRBJ2-5; D may be TRBD1 or TRBD2 (5 bases each). This sample comprised lung tumor tissue, obtained before any cancer treatment. The CDR3 DNA reads TGTGCCAGCAGTTGGACAAGAGGGGAGACCCAGTACTTC. Amino acids: CASSWTRGETQYF.